These 25 T cell receptor beta chains were all obtained from the same sample, sequenced in a study of immune evolution from preneoplasia to lung adenocarcinoma. Here immunoSEQ multiplex PCR was the method, and the copy in TCRdb shows in-frame clones only, minus some. Of 3,700 or so clones listed, more than 75% are singletons. Sequencing used FFPE minimally invasive lung adenocarcinoma tissue. All receptors derive from a donor of 70 years or more with lung adenocarcinoma.

The chain is built from TRBV7-3 and TRBJ1-2; possibly TRBD1 for D (5 bases). Trimming pared 5 bases from V and 6 bases from J, leaving 19 bases between. The CDR3 is 15 amino acids. Germline V gene data show CDR1 as SGHTA and CDR2 as FQGTGA. Here the CDR3 DNA reads TGTGCCAGCAGCAACACCGGGGGGAGTCTGGATGGCTACACCTTC. Protein product: CASSNTGGSLDGYTF.

This clone was observed a single time. The J gene is TRBJ1-2, the V gene TRBV4-3, with TRBD1 as a possible D gene (5 bases). Germline V gene data show CDR1 as LGHNA and CDR2 as YSLEER. V was cut by 4 bases and J by 5 bases, with 20 bases left in between. This CDR3 spans 16 amino acids. DNA for the CDR3: TGCGCCAGCAGCCCAGACCGAGAAAAATGGGGGTATGGCTACACCTTC. Protein: CASSPDREKWGYGYTF.

The rearrangement uses TRBV5-4 and TRBJ2-3, with D hard to call. V was pared by 2 bases and J by 6 bases, with 10 bases between. The CDR3 totals 13 residues. Germline V CDR1 and CDR2: SGHNT, YYREEE (reference sequence). The CDR3 here is CASSFSPRDTQYF. The CDR3 DNA sequence: TGTGCCAGCAGCTTTTCCCCTCGGGATACGCAGTATTTT.

The chain employs TRBV2 and TRBJ2-7; the D call may be TRBD1 or TRBD2 (6 bases each). Per the germline V gene, CDR1 is SNHLY and CDR2 is FYNNEI. V lost 6 bases to trimming and J lost 6 bases, with 15 bases between them. The CDR3 consists of 13 residues. The DNA for the CDR3 is TGTGCCAGCAGGGTCGGAGGGGGGCGCGAGCAGTACTTC. The encoded protein is CASRVGGGREQYF.

The chain carries TRBV19 and TRBJ1-5, with a possible D match to TRBD1 (5 bases). Trimming cost V 10 bases and J 1 base, with 8 bases left between them. Germline values: CDR1 LNHDA, CDR2 SQIVND (reference sequence). The CDR3 covers 12 residues. DNA for the CDR3: TGTGCCACCCGGGACAGCAATCAGCCCCAGCATTTT. It is translated as CATRDSNQPQHF.

This clone was recorded once. This chain uses TRBV6-5 with TRBJ1-6; D is possibly TRBD1 (5 bases). Trimming left V 6 bases short and J 4 bases short, with 10 bases between. This CDR3 contains 14 residues. Germline V gene sequence: CDR1 MNHEY, CDR2 SVGAGI. As DNA, the CDR3 is TGTGCCAGCAGGTCGACAGAGTATAATTCACCCCTCCACTTT. Translating it yields CASRSTEYNSPLHF.

In regard to this clone: Mismatch with germline at one junction end may stem from a read error. The chain combines TRBV29-1 with TRBJ2-5; TRBD1 matches 8 bases. The CDR3 length is 13 residues. Germline CDR1 reads SQVTM; CDR2 reads ANQGSEA. The CDR3 DNA is TGCAGCGTTGGGGACAGGTGGCAAGAGATCCAGTACTTC. This encodes CSVGDRWQEIQYF.

This clone appeared once. This chain links TRBV6-1 with TRBJ2-4, with D tentatively TRBD1 (7 bases). The length of the CDR3 is 13 residues. Germline assignment: CDR1 MNHNS and CDR2 SASEGT. Trimming left V 6 bases short and J 13 bases short, with 19 bases between. This CDR3 is CASSHTGQDYQYF. CDR3 bases: TGTGCCAGCAGCCACACAGGACAGGACTACCAGTACTTC.

The gene calls are TRBV6-5 and TRBJ2-5; D is ambiguous. The germline gives CDR1 MNHEY, CDR2 SVGAGI. CDR3 length equals 12 residues. The V and J ends lost 4 bases and 5 bases respectively, with 8 bases between them. CDR3 DNA: TGTGCCAGCAGTTCCCCCATGGAGACCCAGTACTTC. Its translation: CASSSPMETQYF.

This chain connects TRBV4-1 to TRBJ2-7, with 9 bases matching TRBD1. Per the germline V gene, CDR1 is MGHRA and CDR2 is YSYEKL. V dropped 5 bases and J dropped 6; count of bases not matched to a gene: 8. CDR3 length: 14 residues. CDR3 sequence reads: CASSARDREGEQYF. The CDR3 region has the DNA TGCGCCAGCAGCGCCCGGGACAGGGAGGGCGAGCAGTACTTC.

The V and J genes are TRBV5-1 and TRBJ1-1, with TRBD1 as a possible D gene (5 bases). V was shortened by 3 bases and J by 3 bases, with 12 bases between the two germline ends. The CDR3 loop spans 14 amino acids. The V gene's germline CDR1 is SGHRS and CDR2 YFSETQ. The CDR3 DNA reads TGCGCCAGCAGCTCGGGTGGGGGATACACTGAAGCTTTCTTT. This gives the protein CASSSGGGYTEAFF.

The chain links TRBV28 to TRBJ2-1; 8 bases align to TRBD2. Germline CDR1 reads MDHEN; CDR2 reads SYDVKM. This CDR3 has 14 amino acids. V lost 6 bases to trimming and J lost 9 bases; unmatched junction nucleotides: 10. CDR3 nucleotides: TGTGCCAGCAGGCCCGGGACTAGGGGCGGTGAGCAGTTCTTC. This sequence encodes CASRPGTRGGEQFF.

This clone has more than one count but fewer than ten. V and J are TRBV5-1 and TRBJ2-3; 7 nucleotides line up with TRBD2. The V gene end was trimmed by 0 bases and the J gene end by 0 bases; junction bases not matched to a gene: 4. The CDR3 is made up of 16 amino acids. Germline-derived CDR1 and CDR2 are SGHRS and YFSETQ. CDR3 region: CASSLAGRLSTDTQYF. For the CDR3, the DNA is TGCGCCAGCAGCTTGGCCGGGAGGCTTAGCACAGATACGCAGTATTTT.

This clone was detected a few times. CDR3 DNA sequence: TGTGCCAGCAGCTTAGTGGCAGAGCACTACAATGAGCAGTTCTTC. It codes for CASSLVAEHYNEQFF. The chain is built from TRBV7-2 and TRBJ2-1; D ambiguous. Trimming removed 1 base at V and 3 bases at J, with 10 bases between. Germline CDR1 and CDR2: SGHTA and FQGNSA. CDR3 length: 15 residues.

The rearrangement uses TRBV5-1 and TRBJ2-7, with D tentatively TRBD1 or TRBD2 (5 bases each). The CDR3 is made up of 14 amino acids. The V gene's germline CDR1 is SGHRS and CDR2 YFSETQ. The germline V and J ends were trimmed by 5 bases and 0 bases, with 12 bases remaining between them. CDR3 bases: TGCGCCAGCAGTGCAGGGAGTAGCTCCTACGAGCAGTACTTC. As protein: CASSAGSSSYEQYF.

This chain uses TRBV9 with TRBJ1-1; D is perhaps TRBD1 (5 bases). The germline V and J ends were trimmed by 3 bases and 6 bases, with 21 bases remaining between them. There are 16 residues in the CDR3. Germline CDR1 SGDLS, CDR2 YYNGEE. Written as DNA, the CDR3 is TGTGCCAGCAGCGGAAAGCGTGGGGCCGGATTGGCTGAAGCTTTCTTT. Its translation: CASSGKRGAGLAEAFF.

The chain links TRBV5-1 to TRBJ2-7; 10 bases match TRBD2. Trimming took 0 bases from V and 3 from J; bases not matched to a gene: 3. Germline-derived CDR1 and CDR2 are SGHRS and YFSETQ. This CDR3 contains 15 residues. CDR3 DNA sequence: TGCGCCAGCAGCTTGGTGGCTAGCGGGGGCTACGAGCAGTACTTC. It is translated as CASSLVASGGYEQYF.

This chain uses TRBV28 with TRBJ2-5; 7 bases are shared with TRBD2. CDR1 and CDR2 from the germline V gene are MDHEN and SYDVKM. There are 13 residues in the CDR3. Trimming at V came to 8 bases and at J to 2 bases, leaving 5 bases not matched to a gene. The CDR3 DNA sequence: TGTGCCAGCGGGGGAGGGGTACAAGAGACCCAGTACTTC. Its protein is CASGGGVQETQYF. Full variable domain (remainder filled in from reference TRBV28 and TRBJ2-5): DVKVTQSSRYLVKRTGEKVFLECVQDMDHENMFWYRQDPGLGLRLIYFSYDVKMKEKGDIPEGYSVSREKKERFSLILESASTNQTSMYLCASGGGVQETQYFGPGTRLLVL.

CDR3 DNA: TGTGCCAGCAGCTTGAAAGCGGACTATGGCTACACCTTC. Translating gives CASSLKADYGYTF. The rearrangement joins TRBV5-4 to TRBJ1-2; D not resolved. This CDR3 is 13 amino acids long. CDR1 and CDR2 from the germline V gene are SGHNT and YYREEE (reference sequence). V was cut by 1 base and J by 3 bases, with 7 bases left in between.

V and J are TRBV5-3 and TRBJ1-4, with D uncertain. TRBV5-3 is treated as an ORF (open reading frame) with a function not yet certain. The V end lost 1 base, the J end lost 1 base, and 5 bases lay between the germline ends. The CDR3 consists of 14 residues. CDR3 region: CARSLLLTNEKLFF. CDR3 sequence (DNA): TGTGCCAGAAGCTTGTTGCTAACTAATGAAAAACTGTTTTTT.

This chain connects TRBV6-1 to TRBJ2-7; 8 bases agree with TRBD2. CDR3 length: 13 amino acids. V shed 6 bases and J 4 bases; nucleotides not matched to a gene: 5. Germline V CDR1 and CDR2: MNHNS, SASEGT. Here the CDR3 reads CASRTSAFYEQYF. In nucleotides, the CDR3 is TGTGCCAGCAGGACTAGCGCCTTTTACGAGCAGTACTTC.

V usage is TRBV16 and J usage is TRBJ2-7; D unresolved. V was trimmed by 4 bases and J by 6 bases, leaving 13 bases between them. This CDR3 has 13 amino acids. Germline CDR1 and CDR2: KGHSY and FQNENV. For the CDR3, the DNA is TGTGCCAGCAGCCCCCCTCAAACCCCCGAGCAGTACTTC. Translated: CASSPPQTPEQYF.

The rearrangement joins TRBV9 to TRBJ2-7; D is tentatively TRBD1 or TRBD2 (5 bases each). The V end lost 6 bases, the J end lost 4 bases, and 17 bases lay between the germline ends. Germline V gene data show CDR1 as SGDLS and CDR2 as YYNGEE. This CDR3 region has 14 residues. This CDR3 is CASTPGTGYYEQYF. The CDR3 DNA reads as TGTGCCAGCACTCCCGGGACGGGGTATTACGAGCAGTACTTC.

CDR3 amino acids: CASSSEGTGRRDYTF. CDR3 nucleotides: TGTGCCAGCAGTTCCGAAGGGACAGGGCGTCGGGACTACACCTTC. The chain recombines TRBV28 with TRBJ1-2, with 9 bases identical to TRBD1. Looked up from germline, CDR1 is MDHEN and CDR2 is SYDVKM. There are 15 residues in the CDR3. V trimming: 4 bases; J trimming: 10 bases; junction bases outside the gene matches: 13.

The rearrangement uses TRBV6-5 and TRBJ2-7; possibly TRBD2 for D (5 bases). Germline V gene data show CDR1 as MNHEY and CDR2 as SVGAGI. V was pared by 6 bases and J by 0 bases, with 12 bases between. CDR3 size: 14 residues. In nucleotides, the CDR3 is TGTGCCAGCAGACGAGGGCACACCTCCTACGAGCAGTACTTC. Amino acids: CASRRGHTSYEQYF.